This T cell receptor beta chain derives from a study of response to subunit inactivated influenza vaccine. In its sample, this clonotype was seen once. TCRdb reprocessed the RT-PCR reads via MiXCR and lists one record per CDR3 protein. Altogether about 240,000 distinct CDR3 sequences are present, about 12% being singletons, with the ten largest covering approximately 7.8%. Losses at the gene ends were 5 bases for V and 2 bases for J; bases not matched to a gene: 7. Per germline, CDR1 LNHDA and CDR2 SQIVND (reference sequence). This CDR3 contains 16 residues. The clonotype comes from a man between 50 and 59 years old who received an inactivated influenza vaccine. V gene TRBV19 combines with J gene TRBJ2-3; 10 bases are a match to TRBD1. Material: non-naive T cells sorted from PBMCs, obtained around two weeks before vaccination. The CDR3 DNA reads TGTGCCAGTAGTGCCCCAGGGACAGGGGCCACAGATACGCAGTATTTT. It encodes CASSAPGTGATDTQYF.